Included here is one T cell receptor beta chain sequence, with context. Its target is unknown. The V and J ends lost 5 bases and 6 bases, in that order; junction bases with no gene match: 13. The germline V gene encodes CDR1 MDHEN and CDR2 SYDVKM. The length of the CDR3 is 16 residues. Some clones are missing from TCRdb's copy, which holds only in-frame ones; the method was immunoSEQ multiplex PCR. Counted here are some 450,000 clones, around 91% occurring once; the ten biggest clones make up roughly 3.9%. This entry belongs to a study of Ad26.COV2.S vaccination and SARS-CoV-2 variants. Study-level information: Donor was assigned to the Ad26.COV2.S arm of trial COV1001. By the intramuscular route, Ad26.COV2.S was given once, or twice 56 days apart.

Treatment meaning: around 19 received Ad26.COV2.S at low or high dose, single or two shots; about 5 received placebo; per-sample allocation not given. Samples were taken on day 63 after the first vaccine or placebo injection. The study's findings and limits: Analytic work on TCR breadth and depth might have understated the full extent of total T cell responses.

The sequence derives from a person between 18 and 60 years old who received the Ad26.COV2.S COVID-19 vaccine or a placebo. The rearrangement links TRBV28 to TRBJ2-3; TRBD2 matches 8 bases. Sequencing used peripheral blood, obtained in a trial of Ad26.COV2.S vaccine versus placebo. Written as DNA, the CDR3 is TGTGCCAGCAGTCCAGGAGCGGGAGTCAGCGCGGATACGCAGTATTTT. It translates to CASSPGAGVSADTQYF. Full variable domain (rest looked up from reference TRBV28 and TRBJ2-3): DVKVTQSSRYLVKRTGEKVFLECVQDMDHENMFWYRQDPGLGLRLIYFSYDVKMKEKGDIPEGYSVSREKKERFSLILESASTNQTSMYLCASSPGAGVSADTQYFGPGTRLTVL.